This paragraph reports one T cell receptor (beta chain). Its antigen remains unknown. The data belong to a study of T-cell memory formation after mild COVID-19. Looking at the study overall: Largely donor-specific sequence clusters came from a couple of donors.

Study results and caveats: Shrinking CD4+ clones were chiefly CM and EM; CD8+ ones were chiefly EMRA.

The CDR3 is made up of 16 amino acids. J lost 1 base, V lost 5 bases, and 7 bases had no gene match. With constant-segment primers, 5'RACE yielded cDNA libraries of TCR alpha and TCR beta that carried sample barcodes and UMIs. TCRdb reprocessed the 5' RACE reads with MiXCR, giving one entry per CDR3 protein. The profile shows about 130,000 distinct CDR3 sequences, about 5.9% of them singletons. The chain combines TRBV12-3 or TRBV12-4 with TRBJ2-4; the match to TRBD1 covers 8 bases. The sequence came from an adult woman who had mild COVID-19 (a few samples of this study predate the infection). Cell type and time point are not known. Sample: PBMCs or a T cell subset sorted from them (not recorded which). The CDR3 reads CASSDRGPPAKNIQYF. As DNA, the CDR3 is TGTGCCAGCAGTGACAGGGGACCACCGGCCAAAAACATTCAGTACTTC.